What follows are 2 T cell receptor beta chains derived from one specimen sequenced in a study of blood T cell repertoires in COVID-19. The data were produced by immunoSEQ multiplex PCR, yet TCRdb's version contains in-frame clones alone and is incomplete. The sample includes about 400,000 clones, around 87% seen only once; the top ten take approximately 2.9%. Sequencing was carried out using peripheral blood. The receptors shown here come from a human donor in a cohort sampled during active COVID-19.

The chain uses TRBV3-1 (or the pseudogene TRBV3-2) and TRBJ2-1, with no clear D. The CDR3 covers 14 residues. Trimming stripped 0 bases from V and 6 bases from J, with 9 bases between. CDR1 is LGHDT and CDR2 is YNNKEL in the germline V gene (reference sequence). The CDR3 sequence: CASSQELRSNEQFF. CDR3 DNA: TGTGCCAGCAGCCAAGAGTTGCGGAGCAATGAGCAGTTCTTC.

This CDR3 reads CASKSGGGKLFF. The CDR3 nucleotides read TGTGCCAGCAAGTCAGGGGGCGGAAAACTGTTTTTT. The chain joins TRBV6-9 to TRBJ1-4; 8 positions match TRBD1. Germline-derived CDR1 and CDR2 are MNHGY and SVAAGI. This CDR3 is built from 12 residues. V gave up 7 bases and J gave up 10 bases; unmatched junction bases: 5.